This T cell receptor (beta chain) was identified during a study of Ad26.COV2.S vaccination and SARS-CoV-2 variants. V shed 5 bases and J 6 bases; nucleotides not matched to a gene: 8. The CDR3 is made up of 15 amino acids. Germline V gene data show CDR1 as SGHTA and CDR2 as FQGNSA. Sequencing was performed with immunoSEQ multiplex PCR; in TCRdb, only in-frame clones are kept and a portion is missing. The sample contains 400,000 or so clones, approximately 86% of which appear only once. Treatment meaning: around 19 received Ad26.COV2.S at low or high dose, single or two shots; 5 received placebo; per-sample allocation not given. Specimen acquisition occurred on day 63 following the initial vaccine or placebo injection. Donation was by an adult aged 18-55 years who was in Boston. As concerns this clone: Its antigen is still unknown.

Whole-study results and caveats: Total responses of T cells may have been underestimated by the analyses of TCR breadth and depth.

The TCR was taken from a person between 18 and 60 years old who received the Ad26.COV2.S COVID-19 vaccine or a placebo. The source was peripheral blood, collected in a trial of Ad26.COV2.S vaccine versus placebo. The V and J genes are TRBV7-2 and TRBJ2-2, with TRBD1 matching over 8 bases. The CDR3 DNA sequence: TGTGCCAGCAGCACCCAAGGACAGGGTTCCGGGGAGCTGTTTTTT. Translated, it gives CASSTQGQGSGELFF.